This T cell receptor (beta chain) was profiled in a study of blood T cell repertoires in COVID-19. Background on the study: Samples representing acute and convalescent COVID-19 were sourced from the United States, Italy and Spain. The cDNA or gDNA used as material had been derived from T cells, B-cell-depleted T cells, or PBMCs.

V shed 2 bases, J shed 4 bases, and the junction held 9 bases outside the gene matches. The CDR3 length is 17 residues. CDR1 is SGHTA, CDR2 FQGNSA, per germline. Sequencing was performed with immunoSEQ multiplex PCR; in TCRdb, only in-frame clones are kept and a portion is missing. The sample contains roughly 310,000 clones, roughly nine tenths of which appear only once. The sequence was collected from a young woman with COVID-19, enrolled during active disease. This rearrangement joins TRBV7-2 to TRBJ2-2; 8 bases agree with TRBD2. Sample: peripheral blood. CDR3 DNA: TGTGCCAGCAGCTTAAAGTTTAGCGGGGCGCGCACCGGGGAGCTGTTTTTT. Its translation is CASSLKFSGARTGELFF.